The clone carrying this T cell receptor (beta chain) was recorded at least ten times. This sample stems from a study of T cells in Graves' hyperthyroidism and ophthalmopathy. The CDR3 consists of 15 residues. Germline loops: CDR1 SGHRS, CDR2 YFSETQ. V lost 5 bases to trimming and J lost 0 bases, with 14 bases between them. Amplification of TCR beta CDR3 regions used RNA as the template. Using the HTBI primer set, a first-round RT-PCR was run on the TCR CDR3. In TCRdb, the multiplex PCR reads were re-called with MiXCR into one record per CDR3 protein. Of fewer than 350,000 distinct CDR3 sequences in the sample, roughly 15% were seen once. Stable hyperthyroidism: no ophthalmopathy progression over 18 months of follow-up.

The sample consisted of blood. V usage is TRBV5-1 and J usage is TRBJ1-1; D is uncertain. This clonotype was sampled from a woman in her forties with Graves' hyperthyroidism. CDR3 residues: CASRAPGGMNTEAFF. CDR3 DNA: TGCGCCAGCAGGGCGCCGGGAGGGATGAACACTGAAGCTTTCTTT.